The clone carrying this TCR beta chain came up once. The source of the sample is a study of identical twins. V trimming: 3 bases; J trimming: 2 bases; junction bases outside the gene matches: 15. Germline V gene sequence: CDR1 PRHDT, CDR2 FYEKMQ (reference sequence). This CDR3 contains 19 residues. With template switching, a universal primer site was added, and the cDNA carried unique molecular identifiers. From the 5' RACE reads, TCRdb called clonotypes with MiXCR, one entry per CDR3 protein. The data contain 700,000 to 950,000 distinct CDR3 sequences, approximately 13% of them singletons. These data were likewise used in another study, on yellow fever vaccine responses in identical twins.

The receptor was derived from a young woman in good health. J is TRBJ2-3 and V is TRBV13; TRBD2 matches at 9 bases. The specimen sequenced was PBMCs. CDR3 residues: CASSLGLKGGTSLTDTQYF. CDR3 nucleotide sequence: TGTGCCAGCAGCTTGGGCCTTAAGGGCGGGACTAGCCTCACAGATACGCAGTATTTT.